This TCR beta chain was profiled in a study of patients and donors after allogeneic stem cell transplantation. TCRdb itself ran the RT-PCR reads through MiXCR, one entry per CDR3 protein. Of around 200,000 distinct CDR3 sequences listed, more than 35% are singletons. The length of the CDR3 is 14 residues. Germline V gives CDR1 MGHRA, CDR2 YSYEKL. Trimming left V 0 bases short and J 2 bases short, with 5 bases between. The receptor's source is a human donor who was either an allogeneic HSCT recipient or a stem cell or donor lymphocyte infusion donor (not recorded which). It is not recorded whose cells these are; they may come from a transplant donor. The V gene is TRBV4-1, the J gene TRBJ1-3; D remains unclear. Sequencing was carried out using blood, either unsorted or a sorted T cell fraction (not recorded which). In DNA form, the CDR3 reads TGCGCCAGCAGCCAAGATGGACCTGGAAACACCATATATTTT. It encodes CASSQDGPGNTIYF.